The 23 T cell receptor beta chains below all came from one sample that was sequenced in a study of control samples from healthy donors and cancer patients. Libraries were prepared by immunoSEQ multiplex PCR; TCRdb keeps only in-frame clonotypes and omits some of them. The sample includes roughly 120,000 clones, roughly 91% of them seen just once. Sample: PBMCs. These receptors came from a man aged 45-60 years with head and neck cancer.

The CDR3 protein is CASSRGGAGGETQYF. The CDR3 DNA reads TGTGCCAGCAGCCGCGGGGGGGCCGGGGGAGAGACCCAGTACTTC. The chain recombines TRBV6-5 with TRBJ2-5, with 9 positions matching TRBD2. The CDR3 loop spans 15 amino acids. V trimming: 6 bases; J trimming: 4 bases; junction bases outside the gene matches: 9. Germline V lookup: CDR1 MNHEY, CDR2 SVGAGI.

The chain links TRBV3-1 (or the pseudogene TRBV3-2) to TRBJ2-5, with 7 positions matching TRBD2. The germline CDR1 and CDR2 sequences are LGHDT and YNNKEL (reference sequence). V lost 4 bases, J lost 4 bases, and 6 bases stayed unmatched. The CDR3 length is 14 residues. CDR3 in amino acids: CASSPSGAGETQYF. The DNA for the CDR3 is TGTGCCAGCAGCCCGAGCGGGGCTGGAGAGACCCAGTACTTC.

The gene calls are TRBV5-6 and TRBJ1-2; D gene ambiguous. The ends were cut back, 2 bases at V and 8 bases at J, with 10 bases in the middle. The V gene's germline CDR1 is SGHDT and CDR2 YYEEEE. The CDR3 covers 12 residues. The CDR3 sequence: CASSLSGGGYTF. The CDR3 DNA sequence: TGTGCCAGCAGCTTATCAGGTGGAGGCTACACCTTC.

The rearrangement uses TRBV29-1 and TRBJ1-1; a weak D match, TRBD1 (5 bases). Deletions cut 7 bases from V and 0 bases from J, with 15 bases between. Germline CDR1 reads SQVTM; CDR2 reads ANQGSEA. CDR3 length equals 14 residues. CDR3 in DNA: TGCAGCGCCAGCACCGGGACTTTGAACACTGAAGCTTTCTTT. This codes for CSASTGTLNTEAFF. Together with reference TRBV29-1 and TRBJ1-1, the CDR3 gives the full variable domain: SAVISQKPSRDICQRGTSLTIQCQVDSQVTMMFWYRQQPGQSLTLIATANQGSEATYESGFVIDKFPISRPNLTFSTLTVSNMSPEDSSIYLCSASTGTLNTEAFFGQGTRLTVV.

The J gene is TRBJ2-1, the V gene TRBV28; no clear D gene. V gave up 5 bases and J gave up 5 bases, with 22 bases separating them. The CDR3 is 17 amino acids. Per germline, CDR1 MDHEN and CDR2 SYDVKM. The CDR3 spells CASSPLKQRLPNNEQFF. The CDR3 region has the DNA TGTGCCAGCAGTCCCCTTAAACAGAGACTCCCTAACAATGAGCAGTTCTTC.

V is TRBV11-3 and J is TRBJ2-7, with TRBD1 as a possible D gene (5 bases). Trimming took 0 bases from V and 2 from J, leaving 17 bases between them. Germline V CDR1 and CDR2: SGHNT, YENEEA. CDR3 length: 17 residues. In DNA, the CDR3 is TGTGCCAGCAGCTTAGATGGTCAGGGCAGGGTCGCCTACGAGCAGTACTTC. Translated, it gives CASSLDGQGRVAYEQYF.

The chain uses TRBV5-4 and TRBJ2-4; 14 nucleotides match TRBD2. J lost 8 bases, V lost 4 bases, and 5 bases had no gene match. Germline V gene data show CDR1 as SGHNT and CDR2 as YYREEE (reference sequence). This CDR3 is 15 amino acids long. The CDR3 sequence is CASSGGLAGADIQYF. CDR3 coding DNA: TGTGCCAGCAGCGGGGGACTAGCGGGGGCGGACATTCAGTACTTC. Variable domain in full (rest from reference TRBV5-4 and TRBJ2-4): ETGVTQSPTHLIKTRGQQVTLRCSSQSGHNTVSWYQQALGQGPQFIFQYYREEENGRGNFPPRFSGLQFPNYSSELNVNALELDDSALYLCASSGGLAGADIQYFGAGTRLSVL.

The chain carries TRBV4-3 and TRBJ2-1; TRBD1 is a possible D gene (5 bases). V was shortened by 0 bases and J by 8 bases, with 14 bases between the two germline ends. Germline CDR1 reads LGHNA; CDR2 reads YSLEER. The length of the CDR3 is 15 residues. The CDR3 sequence: CASSQDWGTQYEQFF. CDR3 sequence (DNA): TGCGCCAGCAGCCAAGACTGGGGCACACAATATGAGCAGTTCTTC.

The chain uses TRBV4-3 and TRBJ1-6; weak D call: TRBD1 (5 bases). Looked up from germline, CDR1 is LGHNA and CDR2 is YSLEER. The CDR3 extends over 16 amino acids. Trimming stripped 3 bases from V and 9 bases from J, with 18 bases between. Here the CDR3 DNA reads TGCGCCAGCAGCCACGATACCTCCAGGGAGAGTTCACCCCTCCACTTT. Protein: CASSHDTSRESSPLHF.

The gene calls are TRBV5-6 and TRBJ1-6, with D perhaps TRBD1 (6 bases). The CDR3 covers 14 residues. Per the germline V gene, CDR1 is SGHDT and CDR2 is YYEEEE. Trimming took 4 bases from V and 8 from J, leaving 13 bases between them. This CDR3 is CASSPSGAHSPLHF. CDR3 nucleotide sequence: TGTGCCAGCAGCCCCTCGGGGGCTCATTCACCCCTCCACTTT. Based on the CDR3 plus reference TRBV5-6 and TRBJ1-6, the full variable domain is DAGVTQSPTHLIKTRGQQVTLRCSPKSGHDTVSWYQQALGQGPQFIFQYYEEEERQRGNFPDRFSGHQFPNYSSELNVNALLLGDSALYLCASSPSGAHSPLHFGNGTRLTVT.

CDR3 amino acids: CASSQDQGGATYEQYF. For the CDR3, the DNA is TGTGCCAGCAGCCAAGATCAGGGGGGGGCGACCTACGAGCAGTACTTC. This chain joins TRBV3-1 (or the pseudogene TRBV3-2) and TRBJ2-7; D is tentatively TRBD1 or TRBD2 (7 bases each). Germline V gene sequence: CDR1 LGHDT, CDR2 YNNKEL (reference sequence). The CDR3 runs to 16 residues. Trimming removed 0 bases at V and 2 bases at J, with 14 bases between.

The chain couples TRBV6-5 to TRBJ2-7; D call uncertain. The germline gives CDR1 MNHEY, CDR2 SVGAGI. The CDR3 has 13 residues. The V end was cut by 6 bases, the J end by 5 bases, with 14 bases between. CDR3 sequence reads: CASRVEVWDEQYF. The CDR3 nucleotides are TGTGCCAGCAGAGTTGAAGTATGGGACGAGCAGTACTTC.

The chain links TRBV12-3 or TRBV12-4 to TRBJ1-2; no clear D. This CDR3 region has 13 residues. The germline V and J ends were trimmed by 3 bases and 2 bases, with 7 bases remaining between them. CDR3 coding DNA: TGTGCCAGCAGTTTCTCCGTGAACTATGGCTACACCTTC. Translation gives CASSFSVNYGYTF.

This chain joins TRBV27 and TRBJ2-5, with D possibly TRBD2 on 7 matching bases. The CDR3 is 16 residues long. CDR1 is MNHEY, CDR2 SMNVEV, per germline (reference sequence). V was trimmed by 4 bases and J by 8 bases, leaving 23 bases between them. The CDR3 sequence is CASSSLSRGAPRTQYF. In DNA, the CDR3 is TGTGCCAGCAGTTCCCTCTCCCGGGGGGCTCCAAGAACCCAGTACTTC.

This sequence joins TRBV16 and TRBJ1-3; no reliable D call. V dropped 3 bases and J dropped 1 base, with 7 bases sitting between them. The CDR3 loop spans 14 amino acids. CDR1 and CDR2 (germline): KGHSY, FQNENV. The CDR3 loop is CASSHGSSGNTIYF. The CDR3 DNA follows: TGTGCCAGCAGCCACGGTTCATCTGGAAACACCATATATTTT.

This chain uses TRBV24-1 with TRBJ2-3, with TRBD1 identical over 10 bases. Unmatched junction bases numbered 8, after V lost 3 bases and J lost 6 bases. The CDR3 sequence is 16 residues long. Looked up from germline, CDR1 is KGHDR and CDR2 is SFDVKD. This chain's CDR3 is CATSDPVGQGLDTQYF. In DNA, the CDR3 is TGTGCCACCAGTGATCCAGTGGGACAGGGGCTTGATACGCAGTATTTT.

The chain recombines TRBV18 with TRBJ2-4; TRBD1 aligns across 10 bases. The length of the CDR3 is 18 residues. Losses at the gene ends were 6 bases for V and 2 bases for J; bases not matched to a gene: 13. Germline CDR1 reads KGHSH; CDR2 reads LQKENI. CDR3 loop: CASSPPGQGIGSKNIQYF. The CDR3 region has the DNA TGTGCCAGCTCCCCGCCGGGACAGGGGATCGGGTCCAAAAACATTCAGTACTTC.

Notes on this clone: The sample contains more than one DNA sequence encoding this CDR3. This sequence joins TRBV28 and TRBJ1-2; 7 bases are a match to TRBD1. There are 12 residues in the CDR3. With 5 bases clipped from V and 4 bases from J, the junction kept 1 base outside the gene matches. CDR1 and CDR2 from the germline V gene are MDHEN and SYDVKM. In nucleotides, the CDR3 is TGTGCCAGCAGTCGACAGGGCTATGGCTACACCTTC. Residues: CASSRQGYGYTF.

Points on this clone: Other nucleotide sequences in the sample specify the same CDR3. J is TRBJ1-2 and V is TRBV9; maybe TRBD1 (5 bases). In germline, CDR1 is SGDLS, CDR2 YYNGEE. Trimming took 0 bases from V and 8 from J, leaving 14 bases between them. This CDR3 region has 14 residues. The CDR3, as DNA: TGTGCCAGCAGCGTAGACGTTGGGGGTCGGGGCTACACCTTC. Its protein product is CASSVDVGGRGYTF.

This clone was picked up one time. The genes are TRBV4-2 and TRBJ2-6, with 10 nucleotides matching TRBD1. V lost 4 bases to trimming and J lost 0 bases; unmatched junction nucleotides: 3. The CDR3 spans 17 residues. CDR1 is LGHNA, CDR2 YNFKEQ, per germline. Here the CDR3 reads CASSRTGGVSGANVLTF. As DNA, the CDR3 is TGTGCCAGCAGCCGGACAGGGGGTGTCTCTGGGGCCAACGTCCTGACTTTC.

The V gene is TRBV7-9, the J gene TRBJ1-2, with unresolved D. V was pared by 3 bases and J by 6 bases, with 8 bases between. Per germline, CDR1 SEHNR and CDR2 FQNEAQ (reference sequence). This CDR3 comprises 12 residues. The CDR3 loop reads CASSFAINGYTF. CDR3 DNA: TGTGCCAGCAGCTTCGCCATAAATGGCTACACCTTC.

This clone came up once. The V gene is TRBV5-5, the J gene TRBJ1-1; D gene unclear. The germline V gene has CDR1 SGHKS and CDR2 YYEKEE (reference sequence). V lost 2 bases to trimming and J lost 1 base, with 9 bases between them. The CDR3 covers 14 residues. CDR3 nucleotides: TGTGCCAGCAGCTTCCTCGCGGCGAACACTGAAGCTTTCTTT. Translating it yields CASSFLAANTEAFF.

In DNA form, the CDR3 reads TGTGCCAGCAGTTTGGACAGGGGGTATGAAGCTTTCTTT. Translated: CASSLDRGYEAFF. V usage is TRBV7-2 and J usage is TRBJ1-1; 10 bases agree with TRBD1. J gave up 7 bases and V 6 bases, and 5 bases lay outside the gene matches. Germline CDR1 reads SGHTA; CDR2 reads FQGNSA. This CDR3 is 13 amino acids long.